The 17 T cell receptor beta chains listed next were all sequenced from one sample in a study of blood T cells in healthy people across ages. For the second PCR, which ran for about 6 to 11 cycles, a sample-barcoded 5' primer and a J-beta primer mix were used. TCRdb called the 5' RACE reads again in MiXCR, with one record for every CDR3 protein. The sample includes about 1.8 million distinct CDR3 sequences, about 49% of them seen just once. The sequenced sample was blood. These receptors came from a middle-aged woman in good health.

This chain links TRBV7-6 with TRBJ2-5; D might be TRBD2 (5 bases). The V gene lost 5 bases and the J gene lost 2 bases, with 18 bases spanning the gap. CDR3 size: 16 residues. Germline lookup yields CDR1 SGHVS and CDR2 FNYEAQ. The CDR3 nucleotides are TGTGCCAGCAGCCACAGACGAGCGGACCCTCAAGAGACCCAGTACTTC. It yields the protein CASSHRRADPQETQYF.

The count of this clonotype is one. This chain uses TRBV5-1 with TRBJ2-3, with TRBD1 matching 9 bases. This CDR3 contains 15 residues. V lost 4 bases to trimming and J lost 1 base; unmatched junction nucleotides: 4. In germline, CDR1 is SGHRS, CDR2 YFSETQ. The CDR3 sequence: CASSTQGAGTDTQYF. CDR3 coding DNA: TGCGCCAGCAGCACACAGGGGGCCGGCACAGATACGCAGTATTTT.

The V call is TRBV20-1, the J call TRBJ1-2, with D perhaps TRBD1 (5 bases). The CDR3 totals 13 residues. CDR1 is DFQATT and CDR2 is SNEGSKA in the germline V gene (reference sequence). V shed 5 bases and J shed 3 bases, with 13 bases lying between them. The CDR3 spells CSAVAGLDYGYTF. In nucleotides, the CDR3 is TGCAGTGCTGTAGCAGGGCTTGACTATGGCTACACCTTC.

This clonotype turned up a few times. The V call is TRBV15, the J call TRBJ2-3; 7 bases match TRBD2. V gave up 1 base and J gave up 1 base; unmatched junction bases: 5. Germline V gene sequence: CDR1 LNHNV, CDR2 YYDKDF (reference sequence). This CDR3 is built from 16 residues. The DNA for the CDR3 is TGTGCCACCAGCAGAGGAGGTCGGGGGGGCACAGATACGCAGTATTTT. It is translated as CATSRGGRGGTDTQYF.

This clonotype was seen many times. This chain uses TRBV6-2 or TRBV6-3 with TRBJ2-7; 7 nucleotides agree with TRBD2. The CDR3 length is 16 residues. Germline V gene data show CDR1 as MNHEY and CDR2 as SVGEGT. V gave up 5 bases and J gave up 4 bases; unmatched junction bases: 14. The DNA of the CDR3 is TGTGCCAGCAGTGGGGGAGGCGTAGCGGGTCTATACGAGCAGTACTTC. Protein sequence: CASSGGGVAGLYEQYF.

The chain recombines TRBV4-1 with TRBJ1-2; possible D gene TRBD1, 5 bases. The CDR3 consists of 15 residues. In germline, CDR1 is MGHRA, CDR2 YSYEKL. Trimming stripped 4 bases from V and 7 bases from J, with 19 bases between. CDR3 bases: TGCGCCAGCAGCCTGAGGGGACGGGGAGATTCTGGCTACACCTTC. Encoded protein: CASSLRGRGDSGYTF.

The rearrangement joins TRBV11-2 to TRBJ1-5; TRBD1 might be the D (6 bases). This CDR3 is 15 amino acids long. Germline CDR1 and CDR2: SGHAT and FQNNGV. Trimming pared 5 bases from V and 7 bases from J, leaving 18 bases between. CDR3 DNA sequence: TGTGCCAGCAGCGCTCGGGAGGGGGGTGGCCAGCCCCAGCATTTT. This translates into CASSAREGGGQPQHF.

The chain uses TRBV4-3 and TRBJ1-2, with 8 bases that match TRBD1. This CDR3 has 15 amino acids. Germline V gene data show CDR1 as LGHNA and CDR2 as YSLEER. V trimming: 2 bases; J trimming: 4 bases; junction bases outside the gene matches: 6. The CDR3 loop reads CASSQTDRDFYGYTF. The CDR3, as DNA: TGCGCCAGCAGCCAAACGGACAGGGATTTCTATGGCTACACCTTC.

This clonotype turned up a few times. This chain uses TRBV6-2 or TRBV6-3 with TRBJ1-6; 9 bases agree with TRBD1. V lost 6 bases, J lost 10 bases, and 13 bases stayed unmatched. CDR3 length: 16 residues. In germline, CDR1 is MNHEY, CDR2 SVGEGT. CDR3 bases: TGTGCCAGCAGAAACGAAGCCGGGACAGGGTACTCACCCCTCCACTTT. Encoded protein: CASRNEAGTGYSPLHF.

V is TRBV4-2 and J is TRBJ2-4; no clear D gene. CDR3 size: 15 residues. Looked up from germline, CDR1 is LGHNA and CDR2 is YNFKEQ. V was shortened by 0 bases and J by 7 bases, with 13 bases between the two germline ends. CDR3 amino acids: CASSQDVKGRNIQYF. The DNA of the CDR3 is TGTGCCAGCAGCCAAGATGTAAAGGGTAGGAACATTCAGTACTTC.

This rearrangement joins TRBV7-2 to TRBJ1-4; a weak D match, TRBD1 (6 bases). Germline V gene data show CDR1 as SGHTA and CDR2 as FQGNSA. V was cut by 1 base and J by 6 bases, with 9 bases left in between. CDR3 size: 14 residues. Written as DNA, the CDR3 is TGTGCCAGCAGCTTAGTGCCAGGGGATGAAAAACTGTTTTTT. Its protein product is CASSLVPGDEKLFF.

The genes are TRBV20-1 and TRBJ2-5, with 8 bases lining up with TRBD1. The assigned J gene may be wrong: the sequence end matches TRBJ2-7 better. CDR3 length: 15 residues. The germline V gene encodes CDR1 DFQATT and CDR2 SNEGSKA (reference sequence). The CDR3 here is CSARGDRLGSYEQYF. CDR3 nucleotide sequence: TGCAGTGCTAGAGGGGACAGGCTTGGGTCTTACGAGCAGTACTTC.

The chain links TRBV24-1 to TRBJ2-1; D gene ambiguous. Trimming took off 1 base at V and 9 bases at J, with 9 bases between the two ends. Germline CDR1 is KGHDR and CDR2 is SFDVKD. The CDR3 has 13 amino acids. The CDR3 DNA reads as TGTGCCACCAGTGATTTAAGTGGTGTTGAGCAGTTCTTC. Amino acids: CATSDLSGVEQFF.

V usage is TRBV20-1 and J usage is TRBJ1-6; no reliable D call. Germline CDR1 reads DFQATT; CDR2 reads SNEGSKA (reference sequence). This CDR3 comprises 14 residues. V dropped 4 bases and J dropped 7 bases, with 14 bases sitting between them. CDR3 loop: CSAIPSGPNSPLHF. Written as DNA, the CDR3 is TGCAGTGCTATTCCCTCGGGCCCCAATTCACCCCTCCACTTT.

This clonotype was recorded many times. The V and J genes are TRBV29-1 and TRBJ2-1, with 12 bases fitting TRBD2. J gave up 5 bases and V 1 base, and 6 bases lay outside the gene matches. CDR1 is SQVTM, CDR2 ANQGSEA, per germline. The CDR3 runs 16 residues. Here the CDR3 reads CSVEGSRLAGDNEQFF. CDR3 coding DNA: TGCAGCGTTGAAGGCTCTCGACTAGCGGGGGACAATGAGCAGTTCTTC.

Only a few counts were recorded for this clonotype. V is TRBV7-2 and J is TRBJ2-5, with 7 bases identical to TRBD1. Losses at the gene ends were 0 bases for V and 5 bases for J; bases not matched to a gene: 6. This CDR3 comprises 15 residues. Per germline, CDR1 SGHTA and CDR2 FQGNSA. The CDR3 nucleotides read TGTGCCAGCAGCTTAGCGATTACAGGGGTGGAGACCCAGTACTTC. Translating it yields CASSLAITGVETQYF.

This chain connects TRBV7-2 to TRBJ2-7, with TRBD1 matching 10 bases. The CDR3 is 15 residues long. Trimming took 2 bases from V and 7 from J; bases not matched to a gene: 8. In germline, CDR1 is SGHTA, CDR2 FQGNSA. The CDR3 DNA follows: TGTGCCAGCAGCTTATCGACAGGGGGCTACAATGAGCAGTACTTC. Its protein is CASSLSTGGYNEQYF.